These 9 T cell receptor beta chains were sequenced from one sample in a study of blood T cell repertoires in COVID-19. The table came from immunoSEQ multiplex PCR; TCRdb's copy has only in-frame clones and leaves some out. The repertoire holds 140,000 to 150,000 clones, with over 70% as singletons. Sequenced material: peripheral blood. These receptors came from a woman aged 50 to 65 with acute or convalescent COVID-19.

In this sample, this clone turned up a few times. The rearrangement uses TRBV5-1 and TRBJ2-3; D call uncertain. Germline V CDR1 and CDR2: SGHRS, YFSETQ. V was pared by 4 bases and J by 2 bases, with 14 bases between. This CDR3 is 15 amino acids long. The CDR3 sequence is CASSDPDIHTDTQYF. The CDR3 coding sequence is TGCGCCAGCAGCGACCCCGACATTCACACAGATACGCAGTATTTT.

The chain recombines TRBV5-1 with TRBJ1-5; unclear D gene. V was trimmed by 0 bases and J by 4 bases, leaving 11 bases between them. CDR3 length equals 15 residues. Germline CDR1 and CDR2: SGHRS and YFSETQ. CDR3 residues: CASSLGTDTNQPQHF. The CDR3 nucleotides are TGCGCCAGCAGCTTGGGAACAGATACTAATCAGCCCCAGCATTTT.

The chain uses TRBV11-2 and TRBJ2-1, with 9 bases identical to TRBD2. Germline trimming cut 5 bases from V and 0 bases from J; bases unmatched to any gene: 5. The germline V gene encodes CDR1 SGHAT and CDR2 FQNNGV. The CDR3 runs to 16 residues. As DNA, the CDR3 is TGTGCCAGCAGCCTCCTAGCGGGAAGCTCCTACAATGAGCAGTTCTTC. Its protein product is CASSLLAGSSYNEQFF.

The rearrangement links TRBV6-2 or TRBV6-3 to TRBJ1-4; D is ambiguous. Per the germline V gene, CDR1 is MNHEY and CDR2 is SVGEGT. The CDR3 has 14 residues. Deletions cut 4 bases from V and 8 bases from J, with 14 bases between. CDR3 amino acids: CASSWATGGEKLFF. The CDR3 DNA follows: TGTGCCAGCAGTTGGGCCACCGGAGGGGAAAAACTGTTTTTT.

The chain recombines TRBV27 with TRBJ1-1; D gene ambiguous. The germline gives CDR1 MNHEY, CDR2 SMNVEV (reference sequence). With 0 bases removed from V and 9 bases from J, the gap between germline ends came to 11 bases. The CDR3 loop spans 13 amino acids. The CDR3 DNA sequence: TGTGCCAGCAGTTTATCAGACACGGGGAAAGCTTTCTTT. The encoded protein is CASSLSDTGKAFF.

This chain connects TRBV4-1 to TRBJ1-5, with a weak D call TRBD1 (6 bases). The CDR3 sequence is 14 residues long. The germline gives CDR1 MGHRA, CDR2 YSYEKL. Trimming shortened V by 1 base and J by 11 bases, and 15 bases separated the two germline ends. CDR3 region: CASSQGTQGRAQHF. The CDR3 nucleotides read TGCGCCAGCAGCCAAGGAACCCAGGGGAGAGCCCAGCATTTT.

The chain links TRBV14 to TRBJ1-1; weak D call: TRBD1 (5 bases). V lost 2 bases and J 1 base, leaving 5 bases between the germline ends. The CDR3 totals 13 residues. Germline V gene sequence: CDR1 SGHDN, CDR2 FVKESK. CDR3 DNA: TGTGCCAGCAGCCAAACAGGGAACACTGAAGCTTTCTTT. Translation gives CASSQTGNTEAFF.

The J gene is TRBJ2-3, the V gene TRBV5-6; D may be TRBD2 (5 bases). CDR3 length: 16 residues. Germline V lookup: CDR1 SGHDT, CDR2 YYEEEE. V dropped 4 bases and J dropped 1 base, with 16 bases sitting between them. The CDR3 DNA reads as TGTGCCAGCAGCCACCCCTCGGAGGTCGGCACAGATACGCAGTATTTT. Protein product: CASSHPSEVGTDTQYF.

The chain is built from TRBV27 and TRBJ1-6; 7 bases line up with TRBD1. V dropped 4 bases and J dropped 9; count of bases not matched to a gene: 15. Germline assignment: CDR1 MNHEY and CDR2 SMNVEV (reference sequence). CDR3 size: 17 residues. The DNA for the CDR3 is TGTGCCAGCAGTTCATTCACGACACAGGGGTGGCGTTCACCCCTCCACTTT. Translating it yields CASSSFTTQGWRSPLHF.